Below, 32 T cell receptor beta chains from the same sample are listed, as sequenced in a study of cytotoxic CD8 clonotypes in ibrutinib-treated CLL. Clones were sequenced by immunoSEQ multiplex PCR, and TCRdb holds only the in-frame ones, with some missing. The sample includes roughly 50,000 clones, 45% to 60% of them seen just once. The specimen was PBMCs, collected after 24 months of ibrutinib treatment. Receptors were obtained from a human donor with chronic lymphocytic leukemia.

The J gene is TRBJ2-2, the V gene TRBV29-1, with D possibly TRBD1 on 6 matching bases. This CDR3 is 13 amino acids long. In germline, CDR1 is SQVTM, CDR2 ANQGSEA. Trimming pared 7 bases from V and 2 bases from J, leaving 11 bases between. The CDR3 loop reads CSAAGVNTGELFF. In DNA, the CDR3 is TGCAGCGCAGCAGGGGTTAACACCGGGGAGCTGTTTTTT.

This clone was recorded only once. This chain connects TRBV6-5 to TRBJ1-1; D is unclear. Germline CDR1 and CDR2: MNHEY and SVGAGI. The CDR3 sequence is 10 residues long. V lost 11 bases and J lost 11, with 15 bases in between. The CDR3 loop reads CALSRQGAFF. The CDR3 coding sequence is TGTGCCCTCTCCCGTCAAGGGGCTTTCTTT.

This CDR3 reads CASRPAAGTQYF. CDR3 DNA sequence: TGTGCCAGCAGGCCCGCGGCGGGGACCCAGTACTTC. The V call is TRBV6-5, the J call TRBJ2-5; perhaps TRBD2 as D (5 bases). Trimming left V 6 bases short and J 7 bases short, with 12 bases between. The CDR3 runs to 12 residues. Germline values: CDR1 MNHEY, CDR2 SVGAGI.

The chain recombines TRBV6-5 with TRBJ1-2; no firm D call. This CDR3 region has 12 residues. The V gene lost 5 bases and the J gene lost 2 bases, with 6 bases spanning the gap. The germline gives CDR1 MNHEY, CDR2 SVGAGI. CDR3 region: CASSNSNYGYTF. CDR3 coding DNA: TGTGCCAGCAGTAATTCCAACTATGGCTACACCTTC.

This clone was observed at least ten times. J is TRBJ2-1 and V is TRBV5-1; the match to TRBD1 covers 7 bases. This CDR3 spans 15 amino acids. Germline V gene data show CDR1 as SGHRS and CDR2 as YFSETQ. J lost 5 bases, V lost 0 bases, and 5 bases had no gene match. CDR3 coding DNA: TGCGCCAGCAGCTTGGGAGGGGGCAAGCACAATGAGCAGTTCTTC. Its translation: CASSLGGGKHNEQFF.

This clone was found once. V is TRBV18 and J is TRBJ2-3; 10 bases line up with TRBD1. There are 15 residues in the CDR3. Germline-derived CDR1 and CDR2 are KGHSH and LQKENI. The V segment lost 3 bases and the J segment 4 bases; nucleotides outside the gene matches: 4. CDR3 nucleotides: TGTGCCAGCTCACCGGGACAGGGGAACGCAGATACGCAGTATTTT. Amino acid sequence: CASSPGQGNADTQYF.

There are a few counts of this clone. The chain is built from TRBV7-9 and TRBJ1-1; tentative D call: TRBD1 (5 bases). V was trimmed by 5 bases and J by 4 bases, leaving 14 bases between them. Germline lookup yields CDR1 SEHNR and CDR2 FQNEAQ (reference sequence). The CDR3 is 14 residues long. For the CDR3, the DNA is TGTGCCAGCAGCCATTGGGGGTCTGGCACTGAAGCTTTCTTT. Translating it yields CASSHWGSGTEAFF.

The genes are TRBV5-4 and TRBJ2-7; perhaps TRBD1 as D (5 bases). Germline V gene sequence: CDR1 SGHNT, CDR2 YYREEE (reference sequence). The ends were cut back, 1 base at V and 6 bases at J, with 8 bases in the middle. The CDR3 contains 12 residues. The CDR3 sequence: CASSLNRLEQYF. DNA of the CDR3: TGTGCCAGCAGCTTGAACAGGCTCGAGCAGTACTTC. The variable domain in full, completed from reference TRBV5-4 and TRBJ2-7, reads ETGVTQSPTHLIKTRGQQVTLRCSSQSGHNTVSWYQQALGQGPQFIFQYYREEENGRGNFPPRFSGLQFPNYSSELNVNALELDDSALYLCASSLNRLEQYFGPGTRLTVT.

V and J are TRBV5-1 and TRBJ1-1; 7 bases are shared with TRBD1. V trimming: 4 bases; J trimming: 4 bases; junction bases outside the gene matches: 4. The germline V gene has CDR1 SGHRS and CDR2 YFSETQ. The CDR3 is made up of 13 amino acids. CDR3 DNA sequence: TGCGCCAGCAGCCCCAACAGGGGCACTGAAGCTTTCTTT. It is translated as CASSPNRGTEAFF.

The rearrangement links TRBV6-5 to TRBJ2-1; a weak D match, TRBD1 (5 bases). The CDR3 runs to 15 residues. V lost 0 bases and J 5 bases, leaving 11 bases between the germline ends. The germline gives CDR1 MNHEY, CDR2 SVGAGI. CDR3 sequence reads: CASSYSMPRDNEQFF. The CDR3 DNA is TGTGCCAGCAGTTACTCGATGCCCAGGGACAATGAGCAGTTCTTC.

The chain carries TRBV20-1 and TRBJ1-2, with unresolved D. Germline values: CDR1 DFQATT, CDR2 SNEGSKA (reference sequence). V lost 0 bases to trimming and J lost 11 bases, with 10 bases between them. The CDR3 sequence is 11 residues long. The chain's CDR3 is CSARDYAGYTF. As DNA, the CDR3 is TGCAGTGCTAGAGATTACGCTGGATACACCTTC.

V and J are TRBV2 and TRBJ2-1, with D unclear. Per germline, CDR1 SNHLY and CDR2 FYNNEI. V was trimmed by 1 base and J by 8 bases, leaving 6 bases between them. The CDR3 runs 12 residues. The CDR3 nucleotides read TGTGCCAGCAGTGAAGTTCTGGATGAGCAGTTCTTC. Encoded protein: CASSEVLDEQFF. Full variable domain (outside the CDR3, taken from reference TRBV2 and TRBJ2-1): EPEVTQTPSHQVTQMGQEVILRCVPISNHLYFYWYRQILGQKVEFLVSFYNNEISEKSEIFDDQFSVERPDGSNFTLKIRSTKLEDSAMYFCASSEVLDEQFFGPGTRLTVL.

This chain joins TRBV10-3 and TRBJ2-3; a possible D gene is TRBD2 (6 bases). Germline CDR1 and CDR2: ENHRY and SYGVKD. This CDR3 comprises 14 residues. The germline V and J ends were trimmed by 8 bases and 2 bases, with 14 bases remaining between them. The CDR3 is CAIGLGGDTDTQYF. DNA for the CDR3: TGTGCCATCGGCCTTGGCGGGGACACAGATACGCAGTATTTT.

This chain links TRBV6-1 with TRBJ1-4; no clear D gene. CDR3 length: 13 amino acids. Germline CDR1 MNHNS, CDR2 SASEGT. Trimming left V 4 bases short and J 7 bases short, with 10 bases between. CDR3 sequence reads: CASSAGNFEKLFF. For the CDR3, the DNA is TGTGCCAGCAGTGCCGGCAATTTTGAAAAACTGTTTTTT.

The gene calls are TRBV6-5 and TRBJ2-3; D possibly corresponds to TRBD2 (6 bases). V was pared by 0 bases and J by 5 bases, with 15 bases between. The CDR3 length is 16 residues. The germline V gene encodes CDR1 MNHEY and CDR2 SVGAGI. The CDR3 sequence: CASSYSGGAKRDTQYF. The CDR3 nucleotides read TGTGCCAGCAGTTACTCGGGCGGGGCGAAACGAGATACGCAGTATTTT.

V usage is TRBV10-1 and J usage is TRBJ1-2; D is perhaps TRBD1 (5 bases). Trimming cost V 2 bases and J 2 bases, with 6 bases left between them. The CDR3 sequence is 13 residues long. Germline lookup yields CDR1 WNHNN and CDR2 SYGVQD (reference sequence). The CDR3 DNA reads TGCGCCAGCAGTGAGGACAGCAACTATGGCTACACCTTC. Translation: CASSEDSNYGYTF.

The chain combines TRBV19 with TRBJ1-5, with 7 bases aligning to TRBD1. V shed 5 bases and J 12 bases; nucleotides not matched to a gene: 7. Germline V gene lookup returns CDR1 LNHDA and CDR2 SQIVND (reference sequence). CDR3 length: 12 residues. CDR3 protein: CASSLTGRNQHF. CDR3 DNA sequence: TGTGCCAGTAGTCTGACAGGGAGGAACCAGCATTTT.

There are a few counts of this clone. The chain uses TRBV6-1 and TRBJ2-2; 14 positions match TRBD2. With 4 bases clipped from V and 7 bases from J, the junction kept 5 bases outside the gene matches. The CDR3 runs to 16 residues. Germline V gene data show CDR1 as MNHNS and CDR2 as SASEGT. The CDR3 spells CASSATSGGAIGELFF. In nucleotides, the CDR3 is TGTGCCAGCAGTGCGACTAGCGGGGGGGCAATCGGGGAGCTGTTTTTT.

The rearrangement joins TRBV29-1 to TRBJ2-7; 7 nucleotides line up with TRBD1. The CDR3 has 14 amino acids. Trimming removed 6 bases from V and 4 bases from J; junction bases left unmatched: 12. Germline CDR1 SQVTM, CDR2 ANQGSEA. The CDR3 region has the DNA TGCAGCGTGGGGGAGACAGGGTTGACGTACGAGCAGTACTTC. Translated, it gives CSVGETGLTYEQYF.

This chain links TRBV5-1 with TRBJ2-6; D unclear. There are 15 residues in the CDR3. V gave up 0 bases and J gave up 2 bases, with 6 bases separating them. Per the germline V gene, CDR1 is SGHRS and CDR2 is YFSETQ. The DNA of the CDR3 is TGCGCCAGCAGCTTGGTTGTTGCTGGGGCCAACGTCCTGACTTTC. Amino acids: CASSLVVAGANVLTF.

The sample holds a few counts of this clone. The rearrangement links TRBV19 to TRBJ2-5, with 11 bases fitting TRBD2. V gave up 6 bases and J gave up 7 bases; unmatched junction bases: 4. Germline V gene data show CDR1 as LNHDA and CDR2 as SQIVND (reference sequence). The CDR3 sequence is 13 residues long. CDR3 sequence (DNA): TGTGCCAGTAGGACTAGCGGGGCTGGGACCCAGTACTTC. It specifies CASRTSGAGTQYF.

There are a few counts of this clone. The chain links TRBV19 to TRBJ1-2; TRBD1 matches at 9 bases. CDR3 length: 15 residues. The V gene's germline CDR1 is LNHDA and CDR2 SQIVND (reference sequence). Losses at the gene ends were 3 bases for V and 4 bases for J; bases not matched to a gene: 6. The CDR3 reads CASSIMGQGSYGYTF. For the CDR3, the DNA is TGTGCCAGTAGTATCATGGGACAGGGCTCCTATGGCTACACCTTC. Looking up the rest from reference TRBV19 and TRBJ1-2 gives the full variable domain: DGGITQSPKYLFRKEGQNVTLSCEQNLNHDAMYWYRQDPGQGLRLIYYSQIVNDFQKGDIAEGYSVSREKKESFPLTVTSAQKNPTAFYLCASSIMGQGSYGYTFGSGTRLTVV.

The chain recombines TRBV5-4 with TRBJ2-7; 10 nucleotides line up with TRBD2. Losses at the gene ends were 3 bases for V and 5 bases for J; bases not matched to a gene: 5. Germline CDR1 is SGHNT and CDR2 is YYREEE (reference sequence). The CDR3 extends over 14 amino acids. CDR3 coding DNA: TGTGCCAGCAGCTCGGGACTAGCGAGAGACGAGCAGTACTTC. It is translated as CASSSGLARDEQYF.

This clone has a handful of counts. This chain connects TRBV14 to TRBJ1-2, with TRBD1 as a possible D gene (6 bases). Germline V gene data show CDR1 as SGHDN and CDR2 as FVKESK. The CDR3 sequence is 14 residues long. V lost 2 bases and J lost 6, with 13 bases in between. CDR3 region: CASSQQGRGDGYTF. CDR3 sequence (DNA): TGTGCCAGCAGCCAACAGGGGCGAGGAGATGGCTACACCTTC.

This clone is categorized as medium-sized. CDR3 coding DNA: TGCGCCAGCAGCGGACAGCCGAACACTGAAGCTTTCTTT. It is translated as CASSGQPNTEAFF. The chain links TRBV10-1 to TRBJ1-1, with D possibly matching TRBD1 (6 bases). The V gene's germline CDR1 is WNHNN and CDR2 SYGVQD (reference sequence). Trimming took off 6 bases at V and 1 base at J, with 9 bases between the two ends. This CDR3 is 13 amino acids long.

This chain joins TRBV5-1 and TRBJ1-2, with TRBD1 as a possible D gene (6 bases). The CDR3 contains 15 residues. Germline CDR1 reads SGHRS; CDR2 reads YFSETQ. The V gene lost 2 bases and the J gene lost 3 bases, with 14 bases spanning the gap. The CDR3 sequence: CASSFRTATDYGYTF. For the CDR3, the DNA is TGCGCCAGCAGCTTTAGGACAGCCACTGACTATGGCTACACCTTC. Full variable domain (missing parts from reference TRBV5-1 and TRBJ1-2): KAGVTQTPRYLIKTRGQQVTLSCSPISGHRSVSWYQQTPGQGLQFLFEYFSETQRNKGNFPGRFSGRQFSNSRSEMNVSTLELGDSALYLCASSFRTATDYGYTFGSGTRLTVV.

The rearrangement links TRBV6-5 to TRBJ1-2; D is uncertain. The CDR3 spans 11 residues. CDR1 is MNHEY, CDR2 SVGAGI, per germline. V was trimmed by 5 bases and J by 7 bases, leaving 8 bases between them. The chain's CDR3 is CASSDWVGYTF. The CDR3 nucleotides read TGTGCCAGCAGTGATTGGGTTGGCTACACCTTC.

This clone came up a few times. This chain joins TRBV5-1 and TRBJ1-1, with D tentatively TRBD1 (5 bases). This CDR3 spans 14 amino acids. With 0 bases removed from V and 6 bases from J, the gap between germline ends came to 12 bases. Germline V gene sequence: CDR1 SGHRS, CDR2 YFSETQ. Here the CDR3 reads CASSLGWGGAEAFF. The CDR3 bases are TGCGCCAGCAGCTTGGGCTGGGGGGGAGCTGAAGCTTTCTTT.

The gene calls are TRBV9 and TRBJ2-1, with D possibly called TRBD1 or TRBD2 (6 bases each). The CDR3 sequence is 17 residues long. CDR1 is SGDLS and CDR2 is YYNGEE in the germline V gene. Trimming removed 3 bases from V and 3 bases from J, with 19 bases in between. CDR3 region: CASSASPAGQYYNEQFF. The CDR3 nucleotides are TGTGCCAGCAGCGCATCCCCGGCGGGACAATACTACAATGAGCAGTTCTTC.

The V gene is TRBV11-2, the J gene TRBJ2-4, with D perhaps matching TRBD2 (5 bases). Per germline, CDR1 SGHAT and CDR2 FQNNGV. The CDR3 covers 15 residues. V gave up 0 bases and J gave up 7 bases, with 13 bases separating them. The CDR3 DNA follows: TGTGCCAGCAGCTTAGAGCCCACTAGGCCGAACATTCAGTACTTC. Protein: CASSLEPTRPNIQYF.

The chain joins TRBV5-4 to TRBJ2-1, with unresolved D. The CDR3 is 13 amino acids. CDR1 is SGHNT, CDR2 YYREEE, per germline (reference sequence). Trimming cost V 2 bases and J 5 bases, with 8 bases left between them. CDR3 in amino acids: CASSFDLNNEQFF. DNA of the CDR3: TGTGCCAGCAGCTTCGACCTCAACAATGAGCAGTTCTTC.

This clone was counted many times. The chain employs TRBV4-1 and TRBJ2-1; no clear D. Germline V CDR1 and CDR2: MGHRA, YSYEKL. The CDR3 runs 14 residues. V dropped 4 bases and J dropped 5 bases, with 12 bases sitting between them. The CDR3 nucleotides read TGCGCCAGCAGCCCCCTTACGTTGCACAATGAGCAGTTCTTC. Protein product: CASSPLTLHNEQFF.